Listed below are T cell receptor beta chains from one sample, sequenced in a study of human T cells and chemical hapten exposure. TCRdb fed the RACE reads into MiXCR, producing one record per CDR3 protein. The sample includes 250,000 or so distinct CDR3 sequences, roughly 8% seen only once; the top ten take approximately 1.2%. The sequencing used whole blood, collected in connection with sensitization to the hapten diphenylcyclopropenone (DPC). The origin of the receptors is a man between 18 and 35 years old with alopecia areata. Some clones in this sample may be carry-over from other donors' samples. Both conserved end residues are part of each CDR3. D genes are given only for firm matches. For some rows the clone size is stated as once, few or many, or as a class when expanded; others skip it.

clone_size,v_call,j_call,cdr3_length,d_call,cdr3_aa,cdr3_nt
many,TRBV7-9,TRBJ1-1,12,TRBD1,CVAGGEDTEAFF,TGTGTCGCAGGGGGCGAGGACACTGAAGCTTTCTTT
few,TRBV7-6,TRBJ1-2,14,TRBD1,CASSLGQGAGGYTF,TGTGCCAGCAGCTTGGGACAGGGGGCCGGTGGCTACACCTTC
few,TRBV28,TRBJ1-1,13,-,CASSLWMNTEAFF,TGTGCCAGCAGTTTATGGATGAACACTGAAGCTTTCTTT
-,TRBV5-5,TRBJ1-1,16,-,CASSFGTAWANTEAFF,TGTGCCAGCAGCTTTGGGACGGCTTGGGCGAACACTGAAGCTTTCTTT
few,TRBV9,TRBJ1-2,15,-,CASSDDSETNYGYTF,TGTGCCAGCAGCGACGACAGCGAAACTAACTATGGCTACACCTTC
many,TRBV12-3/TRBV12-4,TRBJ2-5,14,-,CASSLLGSKETQYF,TGTGCCAGCAGTTTACTCGGCAGTAAAGAGACCCAGTACTTC
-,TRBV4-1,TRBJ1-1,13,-,CASSLNLDGEAFF,TGCGCCAGCAGCCTGAATTTGGACGGGGAAGCTTTCTTT
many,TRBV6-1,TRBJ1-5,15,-,CASSEFGNSNQPQHF,TGTGCCAGCAGTGAATTCGGGAATAGCAATCAGCCCCAGCATTTT
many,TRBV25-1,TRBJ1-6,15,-,CASSDRRDTLDPLHF,TGTGCCAGCAGTGATAGACGGGACACCCTTGATCCCCTCCACTTT
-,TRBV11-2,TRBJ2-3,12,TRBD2,CASSLGLPTQYF,TGTGCCAGCAGCCTGGGACTACCTACGCAGTATTTT
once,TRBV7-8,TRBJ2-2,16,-,CASSLSRVSLTGELFF,TGTGCCAGCAGCTTGTCTAGGGTTTCGCTCACCGGGGAGCTGTTTTTT
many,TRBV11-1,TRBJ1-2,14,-,CASSFTQENYGYTF,TGTGCCAGCAGCTTTACACAAGAGAACTATGGCTACACCTTC
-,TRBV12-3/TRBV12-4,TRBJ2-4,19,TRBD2,CASSPRGVGFLVAKNIQYF,TGTGCCAGCTCTCCTCGGGGGGTTGGATTCTTGGTTGCCAAAAACATTCAGTACTTC
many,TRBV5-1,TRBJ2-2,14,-,CASSPVGDTGELFF,TGCGCCAGCAGCCCCGTGGGGGACACCGGGGAGCTGTTTTTT
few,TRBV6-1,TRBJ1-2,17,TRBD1,CASSEAPFLDRGVGYTF,TGTGCCAGCAGTGAAGCCCCCTTCTTAGACAGGGGGGTTGGCTACACCTTC
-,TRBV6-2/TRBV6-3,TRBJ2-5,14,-,CASTDPANQETQYF,TGTGCCAGCACCGACCCAGCTAACCAAGAGACCCAGTACTTC
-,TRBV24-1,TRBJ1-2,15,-,CATSDRTPVDYGYTF,TGTGCCACCAGTGATAGGACCCCGGTGGACTATGGCTACACCTTC
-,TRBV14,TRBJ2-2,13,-,CASSQERIGELFF,TGTGCCAGCAGCCAAGAGCGGATCGGGGAGCTGTTTTTT
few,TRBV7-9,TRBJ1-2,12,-,CAVRQTGDGYTF,TGTGCCGTACGTCAGACAGGAGATGGCTACACCTTC
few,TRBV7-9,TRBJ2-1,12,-,CASSLTGHEQFF,TGTGCCAGCAGCCTGACCGGCCATGAGCAGTTCTTC